Ten or more counts support the clone carrying this T cell receptor (beta chain). The germline V gene encodes CDR1 SQVTM and CDR2 ANQGSEA. This CDR3 has 15 residues. J was trimmed by 0 bases and V by 4 bases; bases with no gene match: 6. These data originate in a study of early T cells in non-severe SARS-CoV-2 infection. For the study at large: The authors sequenced bulk RNA from unsorted whole blood, leaving chains unpaired.

TCRdb passed the 5' RACE reads through MiXCR, listing each CDR3 protein once. The sample lists about 83,000 distinct CDR3 sequences; about 12% were seen once. The TCR comes from an adult who was a healthcare worker with PCR-confirmed SARS-CoV-2 infection or an uninfected control (not recorded which). This sequence joins TRBV29-1 and TRBJ2-1; TRBD1 agrees at 7 bases. The specimen sequenced was whole blood. The CDR3 loop is CSVAGQSSSYNEQFF. The CDR3 DNA reads TGCAGCGTTGCGGGACAGTCGAGCTCCTACAATGAGCAGTTCTTC.